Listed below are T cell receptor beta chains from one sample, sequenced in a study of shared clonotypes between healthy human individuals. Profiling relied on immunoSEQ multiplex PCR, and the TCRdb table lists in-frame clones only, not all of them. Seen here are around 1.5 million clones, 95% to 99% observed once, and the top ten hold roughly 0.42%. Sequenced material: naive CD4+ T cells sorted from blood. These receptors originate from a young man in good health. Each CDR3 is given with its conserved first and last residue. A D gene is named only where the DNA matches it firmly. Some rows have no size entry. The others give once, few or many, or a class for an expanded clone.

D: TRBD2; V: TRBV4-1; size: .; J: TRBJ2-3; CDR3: CASSQGPRDYTDTQYF; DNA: TGCGCCAGCAGCCAAGGGCCCCGGGACTACACAGATACGCAGTATTTT
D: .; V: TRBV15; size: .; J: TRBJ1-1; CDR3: CATSRGPGQGERANTEAFF; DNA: TGTGCCACCAGCAGGGGACCCGGGCAGGGTGAGAGGGCGAACACTGAAGCTTTCTTT
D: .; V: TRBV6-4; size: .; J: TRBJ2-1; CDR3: CASSPTPQGHEQFF; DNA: TGTGCCAGCAGCCCAACCCCACAGGGACATGAGCAGTTCTTC
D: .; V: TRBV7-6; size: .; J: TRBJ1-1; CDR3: CASSLTLNTEAFF; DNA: TGTGCCAGCAGCCTAACACTGAACACTGAAGCTTTCTTT
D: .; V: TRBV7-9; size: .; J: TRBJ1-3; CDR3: CASNLRSTTRNTIYF; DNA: TGTGCCAGCAACCTCCGATCGACAACCCGAAACACCATATATTTT
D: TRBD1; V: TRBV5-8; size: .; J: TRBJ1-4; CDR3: CASSLAGQGSEKLFF; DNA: TGTGCCAGCAGCTTGGCGGGACAGGGATCTGAAAAACTGTTTTTT
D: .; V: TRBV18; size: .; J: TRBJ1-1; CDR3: CASSLGGLNTEAFF; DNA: TGTGCCAGCTCACTGGGGGGGTTGAACACTGAAGCTTTCTTT
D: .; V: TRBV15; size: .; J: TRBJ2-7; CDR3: CATSRDDRSSYEQYF; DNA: TGTGCCACCAGCAGAGACGACAGGAGCTCCTACGAGCAGTACTTC
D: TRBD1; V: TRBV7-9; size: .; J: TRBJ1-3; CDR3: CASSLQGAEGNTIYF; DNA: TGTGCCAGCAGCTTGCAGGGGGCAGAAGGAAACACCATATATTTT
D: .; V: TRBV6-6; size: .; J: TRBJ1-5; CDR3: CASTTNRRQGWQPQHF; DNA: TGTGCCAGCACCACAAACCGAAGGCAGGGATGGCAGCCCCAGCATTTT
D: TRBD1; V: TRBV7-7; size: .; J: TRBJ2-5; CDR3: CASSFGDRVLETQYF; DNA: TGTGCCAGCAGCTTTGGGGACAGGGTGTTAGAGACCCAGTACTTC
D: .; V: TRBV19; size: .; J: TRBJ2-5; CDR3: CASSTQGETQYF; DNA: TGTGCCAGTAGTACCCAGGGGGAGACCCAGTACTTC
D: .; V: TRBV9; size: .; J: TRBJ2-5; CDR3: CASSVAPLGAGGETQYF; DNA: TGTGCCAGCAGCGTAGCCCCCCTAGGGGCAGGGGGGGAGACCCAGTACTTC
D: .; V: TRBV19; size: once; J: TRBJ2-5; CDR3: CASSITGNQETQYF; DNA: TGTGCCAGTAGTATAACAGGGAACCAAGAGACCCAGTACTTC
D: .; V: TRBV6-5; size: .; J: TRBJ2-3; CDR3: CASSYSRVSDTQYF; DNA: TGTGCCAGCAGTTACTCGAGGGTCTCAGATACGCAGTATTTT
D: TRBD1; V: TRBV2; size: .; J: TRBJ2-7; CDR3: CASRPGQGEGSEQYF; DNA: TGTGCCAGCAGGCCGGGACAGGGGGAAGGCTCCGAGCAGTACTTC
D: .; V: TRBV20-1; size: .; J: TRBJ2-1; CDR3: CSARFLYEQFF; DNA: TGCAGTGCTAGATTCCTCTATGAGCAGTTCTTC
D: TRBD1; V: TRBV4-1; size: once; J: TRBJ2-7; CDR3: CASSQGFWDRQTYEQYF; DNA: TGCGCCAGCAGCCAAGGCTTTTGGGACAGACAAACCTACGAGCAGTACTTC
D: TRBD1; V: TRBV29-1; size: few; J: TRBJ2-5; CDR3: CSVEVGQGREETQYF; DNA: TGCAGCGTTGAGGTTGGACAGGGAAGGGAAGAGACCCAGTACTTC
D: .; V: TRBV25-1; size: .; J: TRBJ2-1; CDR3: CASSESTRNNEQFF; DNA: TGTGCCAGCAGTGAAAGTACTAGAAATAATGAGCAGTTCTTC
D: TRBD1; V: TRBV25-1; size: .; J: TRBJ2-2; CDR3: CASNHAGGTGELFF; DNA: TGTGCCAGCAATCATGCAGGGGGCACCGGGGAGCTGTTTTTT
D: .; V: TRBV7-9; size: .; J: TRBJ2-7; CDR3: CASSPDSHNEQYF; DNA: TGTGCCAGCAGCCCGGACAGTCACAACGAGCAGTACTTC
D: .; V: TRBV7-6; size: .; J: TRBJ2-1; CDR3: CASSLGGDSYNEQFF; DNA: TGTGCCAGCAGCTTGGGGGGAGACTCCTACAATGAGCAGTTCTTC
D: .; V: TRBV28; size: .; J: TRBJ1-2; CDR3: CASRLVGYGYTF; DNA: TGTGCCAGCAGATTGGTGGGTTATGGCTACACCTTC
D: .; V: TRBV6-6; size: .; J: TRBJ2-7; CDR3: CASSYTRRTATYEQYF; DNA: TGTGCCAGCAGTTACACTCGCCGGACAGCGACCTACGAGCAGTACTTC
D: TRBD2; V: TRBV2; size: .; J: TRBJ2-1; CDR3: CASIGLAGFNEQFF; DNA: TGTGCCAGCATTGGACTAGCGGGTTTCAATGAGCAGTTCTTC
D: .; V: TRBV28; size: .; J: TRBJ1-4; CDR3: CAIRADNEKLFF; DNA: TGTGCGATTCGGGCAGATAATGAAAAACTGTTTTTT
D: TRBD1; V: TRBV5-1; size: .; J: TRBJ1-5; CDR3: CASSLGVQGAVDQPQHF; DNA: TGCGCCAGCAGCTTGGGTGTTCAGGGGGCTGTGGATCAGCCCCAGCATTTT
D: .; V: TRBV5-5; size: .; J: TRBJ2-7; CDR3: CASSQHNRVFNEQYF; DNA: TGTGCCAGCAGCCAACACAACAGGGTTTTTAACGAGCAGTACTTC
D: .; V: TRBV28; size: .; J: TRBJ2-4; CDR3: CASSGLAKNIQYF; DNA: TGTGCCAGCAGTGGGTTAGCCAAAAACATTCAGTACTTC
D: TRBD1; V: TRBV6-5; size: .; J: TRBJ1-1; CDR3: CASSYETGRTEAFF; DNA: TGTGCCAGCAGTTACGAGACAGGGCGCACTGAAGCTTTCTTT
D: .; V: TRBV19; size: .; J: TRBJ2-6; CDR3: CASSTDEVVQAAGANVLTF; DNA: TGTGCCAGTAGTACGGACGAAGTCGTTCAGGCTGCTGGGGCCAACGTCCTGACTTTC
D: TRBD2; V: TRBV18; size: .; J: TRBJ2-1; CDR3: CASSPRRLAGGLSSNEQFF; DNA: TGTGCCAGCTCACCACGGAGACTAGCGGGAGGCCTTTCCTCTAATGAGCAGTTCTTC
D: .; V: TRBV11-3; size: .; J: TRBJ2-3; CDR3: CASSLGRRPTDTQYF; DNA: TGTGCCAGCAGCTTGGGCAGGAGGCCCACAGATACGCAGTATTTT
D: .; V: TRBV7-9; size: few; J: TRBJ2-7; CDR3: CASSLIYEQYF; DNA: TGTGCCAGCAGCTTGATCTACGAGCAGTACTTC
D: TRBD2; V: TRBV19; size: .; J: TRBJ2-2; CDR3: CATRTSGNTFYTGELFF; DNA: TGTGCCACTAGGACTAGCGGGAATACTTTTTACACCGGGGAGCTGTTTTTT
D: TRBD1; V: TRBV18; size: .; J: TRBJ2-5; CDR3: CASSPSRTGSRETQYF; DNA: TGTGCCAGCTCACCAAGCCGGACAGGGAGCAGGGAGACCCAGTACTTC